Each of the 5 T cell receptor beta chains below was sequenced from the same sample in a study of T cells after yellow fever vaccination. TCRdb independently ran MiXCR on the 5' RACE reads; one entry per CDR3 protein. The profile shows some 300,000 distinct CDR3 sequences, around 9.3% of them singletons. The starting material was CD4+ T cells sorted from PBMCs, obtained 5 days after the yellow fever booster vaccination. The receptors derive from a man younger than 30 who received the YFV17D yellow fever vaccine.

This clonotype was counted only a few times. This chain joins TRBV3-1 and TRBJ2-7; 12 bases match TRBD2. From germline, CDR1 is LGHDT and CDR2 YNNKEL (reference sequence). The CDR3 spans 16 residues. V shed 8 bases and J 5 bases; nucleotides not matched to a gene: 13. CDR3 protein: CASRGGPSGGADEQYF. CDR3 DNA: TGTGCCAGCCGAGGGGGCCCTAGCGGGGGGGCCGACGAGCAGTACTTC.

This clonotype was counted a few times. The CDR3 coding sequence is TGTGCCAGCAGCTTAAACGTCGCGGGGGCCGACACAGATACGCAGTATTTT. Translated, it gives CASSLNVAGADTDTQYF. The V gene is TRBV7-2, the J gene TRBJ2-3; D might be TRBD2 (7 bases). Germline CDR1 is SGHTA and CDR2 is FQGNSA. This CDR3 region has 17 residues. V was cut by 2 bases and J by 2 bases, with 17 bases left in between.

This clonotype was seen a few times. This chain uses TRBV4-3 with TRBJ1-6, with 11 bases aligning to TRBD1. The CDR3 covers 16 residues. CDR1 is LGHNA, CDR2 YSLEER, per germline. The ends lost 0 bases at V and 9 bases at J; junction bases unmatched: 4. CDR3 in amino acids: CASSQEPGTGGSPLHF. CDR3 DNA: TGCGCCAGCAGCCAAGAGCCTGGGACAGGGGGTTCACCCCTCCACTTT.

This clonotype was recorded a few times. The chain joins TRBV5-6 to TRBJ1-2, with a weak D call TRBD1 (6 bases). The CDR3 runs to 11 residues. The germline CDR1 and CDR2 sequences are SGHDT and YYEEEE. Trimming shortened V by 3 bases and J by 12 bases, and 12 bases separated the two germline ends. CDR3: CASSSTGGDTF. The CDR3 DNA reads TGTGCCAGCAGCTCGACAGGCGGGGACACCTTC.

The V and J genes are TRBV20-1 and TRBJ2-3; weak D call: TRBD2 (5 bases). This CDR3 is built from 17 residues. In germline, CDR1 is DFQATT, CDR2 SNEGSKA (reference sequence). The V end was cut by 0 bases, the J end by 1 base, with 17 bases between. The CDR3 bases are TGCAGTGCTAGAGATAACGGTCGGGGAAAGGGCACAGATACGCAGTATTTT. It encodes CSARDNGRGKGTDTQYF.